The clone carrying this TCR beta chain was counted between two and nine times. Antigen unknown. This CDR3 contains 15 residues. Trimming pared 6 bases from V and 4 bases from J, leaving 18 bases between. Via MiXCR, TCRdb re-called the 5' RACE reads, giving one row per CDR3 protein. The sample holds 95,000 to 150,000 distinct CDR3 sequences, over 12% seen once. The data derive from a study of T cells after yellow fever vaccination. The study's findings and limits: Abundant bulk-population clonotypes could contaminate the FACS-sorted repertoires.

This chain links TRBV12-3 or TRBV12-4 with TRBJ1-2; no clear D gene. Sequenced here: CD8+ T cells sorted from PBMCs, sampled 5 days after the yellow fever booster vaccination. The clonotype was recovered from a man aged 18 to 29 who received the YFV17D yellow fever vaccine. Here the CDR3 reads CASSLGLVSIYGYTF. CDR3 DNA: TGTGCCAGCAGCCTCGGGCTAGTCTCGATCTATGGCTACACCTTC.